This T cell receptor (beta chain) was recovered during a study of quantifying T cell responses using KT2 cells. Turning to the study itself: cDNA was made from DNase-treated RNA using alpha and beta constant primers. The second PCR was a qPCR stopped at a predetermined fluorescence threshold. General study points: KT2 sequence counts showed saturation when very many KT2 cells were spiked in.

On this clonotype: Antigen unknown.

V gave up 5 bases and J gave up 4 bases; unmatched junction bases: 6. The CDR3 consists of 14 residues. Known numbers of the T cell clone KT2 were added to PBMC. Fixed numbers of PBMC received varying amounts of KT2 cells. A single-stranded UMI oligo with SP2 sequence was ligated to cDNA 3' ends. An equimolar mix of RC1.1 and RC1.2 primed the beta chain across TRBC1 and TRBC2. TCRdb reprocessed the UMI-ligation and nested PCR reads via MiXCR and lists one record per CDR3 protein. Among about 33,000 distinct CDR3 sequences listed, about a tenth were seen once. The rearrangement joins TRBV12-3 or TRBV12-4 to TRBJ2-7, with 9 bases aligning to TRBD1. This clonotype was sampled from a human donor. Sequenced: PBMCs spiked with cells of the T cell clone KT2. The CDR3 loop is CASSPTGGRYEQYF. The CDR3 DNA sequence: TGTGCCAGCAGTCCAACAGGGGGCAGATACGAGCAGTACTTC.